A selection of T cell receptor beta chains follows, all from one sample in a study of cytomegalovirus exposure and HLA in healthy donors. Assay: immunoSEQ multiplex PCR; the TCRdb copy retains only in-frame clones and omits some. The repertoire holds about 150,000 clones, with about 82% as singletons. Material for sequencing was PBMCs. The receptors come from a male donor in good health and CMV-seronegative. Both conserved end residues are part of each CDR3. D genes are given only for firm matches. Part of the rows lack a size; the others show once, few, many or a class for expanded clones.

TRBJ1-2 TRBD1 NA TRBV7-9 CASSLAPTRQGGNYGYTF TGTGCCAGCAGCTTAGCCCCTACCCGACAGGGTGGGAACTATGGCTACACCTTC
TRBJ2-1 NA few TRBV5-1 CASSFGSYNEQFF TGCGCCAGCAGCTTCGGCTCCTACAATGAGCAGTTCTTC
TRBJ1-2 NA NA TRBV7-9 CASKGRAIDYTF TGTGCCAGCAAAGGCAGGGCTATAGACTACACCTTC
TRBJ2-7 NA NA TRBV6-1 CASSGLTGQYSYEQYF TGTGCCAGCAGTGGATTAACCGGACAGTACTCCTACGAGCAGTACTTC
TRBJ2-7 TRBD1 NA TRBV6-5 CASSSPNRGAYEQYF TGTGCCAGCAGTTCGCCGAACAGGGGGGCCTACGAGCAGTACTTC
TRBJ2-7 NA NA TRBV27 CASSSDRTTLYEQYF TGTGCCAGCAGCTCCGACAGGACCACCCTCTACGAGCAGTACTTC
TRBJ2-2 TRBD2 NA TRBV7-9 CASSFSGGPVANTGELFF TGTGCCAGCAGTTTTAGCGGGGGGCCAGTCGCGAACACCGGGGAGCTGTTTTTT
TRBJ2-5 NA NA TRBV21-1 CASSMRMETQYF TGTGCCAGCAGCATGAGGATGGAGACCCAGTACTTC
TRBJ2-7 NA NA TRBV5-1 CASSTSPGLYEQYF TGCGCCAGCAGCACCTCTCCAGGGTTATACGAGCAGTACTTC
TRBJ2-2 TRBD2 NA TRBV19 CASSILAGGVGELFF TGTGCCAGTAGTATTCTAGCGGGAGGGGTCGGGGAGCTGTTTTTT
TRBJ1-2 TRBD1 NA TRBV7-9 CASSLPGQRNLRTF TGTGCCAGCAGCTTACCGGGACAGCGTAATCTCCGAACCTTC
TRBJ2-5 NA NA TRBV5-1 CASTLVLGALETQYF TGCGCCAGCACCCTCGTGCTAGGGGCCTTAGAGACCCAGTACTTC
TRBJ2-7 NA NA TRBV19 CASSIPPSHEQYF TGTGCCAGTAGTATACCTCCCTCTCACGAGCAGTACTTC
TRBJ2-3 TRBD2 NA TRBV27 CASSETSGGTDTQYF TGTGCCAGCAGTGAGACTAGCGGAGGCACAGATACGCAGTATTTT
TRBJ2-5 TRBD1 NA TRBV6-5 CASSYSSGTGGTQYF TGTGCCAGCAGTTACTCCTCCGGGACAGGAGGGACCCAGTACTTC
TRBJ1-5 NA once TRBV4-1 CASSQDSTVNQPQHF TGCGCCAGCAGCCAAGATTCGACAGTCAATCAGCCCCAGCATTTT
TRBJ1-1 NA NA TRBV29-1 CSVRWGVPFF TGCAGCGTCCGATGGGGGGTCCCTTTCTTT
TRBJ1-2 NA NA TRBV28 CASSFWASTNGYTF TGTGCCAGCAGTTTCTGGGCCTCGACTAATGGCTACACCTTC
TRBJ1-5 NA NA TRBV28 CASSLSREPQHF TGTGCCAGCAGTTTATCGCGGGAGCCCCAGCATTTT
TRBJ2-3 NA NA TRBV6-1 CASSEAGGGIYTSSTDTQYF TGTGCCAGCAGTGAAGCAGGGGGAGGGATTTATACCTCTAGCACAGATACGCAGTATTTT
TRBJ2-1 TRBD2 few TRBV18 CASSPTGLGNNEQFF TGTGCCAGCTCTCCCACGGGACTAGGGAACAATGAGCAGTTCTTC
TRBJ2-1 TRBD2 NA TRBV7-3 CASSSSPLAGGDNEQFF TGTGCCAGCAGCTCAAGCCCACTAGCGGGAGGGGACAATGAGCAGTTCTTC
TRBJ1-1 TRBD1 NA TRBV9 CASSSAWDRATEAFF TGTGCCAGCAGCTCAGCCTGGGACAGGGCCACTGAAGCTTTCTTT
TRBJ2-1 TRBD2 once TRBV5-1 CASSLGLAGAGYNEQFF TGCGCCAGCAGCTTAGGACTAGCGGGAGCCGGATACAATGAGCAGTTCTTC
TRBJ1-2 TRBD1 NA TRBV30 CAWSTGTGNYGYTF TGTGCCTGGAGCACCGGGACAGGGAACTATGGCTACACCTTC
TRBJ2-7 NA NA TRBV28 CASSLRYEQYF TGTGCCAGCAGCCTTCGTTACGAGCAGTACTTC
TRBJ2-2 TRBD1 NA TRBV7-2 CASGQGNTGELFF TGTGCCAGCGGACAGGGAAATACCGGGGAGCTGTTTTTT
TRBJ2-7 NA NA TRBV5-3 CARSLIKRTSYEQYF TGTGCCAGAAGCTTGATCAAGCGAACCTCCTACGAGCAGTACTTC
TRBJ2-3 NA NA TRBV7-2 CASSSDWGTDTQYF TGTGCCAGCAGCTCGGACTGGGGCACAGATACGCAGTATTTT
TRBJ1-2 NA NA TRBV19 CASAPTGANYGYTF TGTGCCAGTGCCCCGACAGGAGCTAACTATGGCTACACCTTC
TRBJ2-1 TRBD2 NA TRBV7-9 CASSLGYEGTSPLEQFF TGTGCCAGCAGCTTAGGTTATGAGGGGACTAGTCCCCTTGAGCAGTTCTTC
TRBJ1-2 TRBD1 NA TRBV6-5 CASSFGTGDSYTF TGTGCCAGCAGTTTTGGGACAGGGGACAGCTACACCTTC
TRBJ1-5 NA NA TRBV19 CASLSGGLGNQPQHF TGTGCCAGCCTCTCGGGGGGGCTTGGCAATCAGCCCCAGCATTTT
TRBJ1-2 TRBD1 NA TRBV7-9 CASSPGTAPKGYTF TGTGCCAGCAGCCCCGGGACAGCGCCAAAGGGCTACACCTTC
TRBJ2-5 TRBD1 NA TRBV6-1 CASSEARQGETQYF TGTGCCAGCAGTGAAGCGCGACAGGGAGAGACCCAGTACTTC
TRBJ1-1 NA NA TRBV29-1 CSVGGNAEAFF TGCAGCGTTGGAGGGAATGCTGAAGCTTTCTTT
TRBJ2-7 TRBD2 NA TRBV15 CATSPGLEGIDYEQYF TGTGCCACCAGCCCCGGACTAGAGGGAATCGACTACGAGCAGTACTTC
TRBJ2-5 NA NA TRBV7-3 CASSLLGAQETQYF TGTGCCAGCAGCTTACTGGGAGCCCAAGAGACCCAGTACTTC
TRBJ2-7 TRBD1 NA TRBV28 CASSFPPRGSYEQYF TGTGCCAGCAGTTTCCCCCCCAGGGGGTCCTACGAGCAGTACTTC
TRBJ1-1 NA NA TRBV30 CAWSVWEATEAFF TGTGCCTGGAGTGTATGGGAGGCCACTGAAGCTTTCTTT
TRBJ2-5 NA NA TRBV9 CASSVGATQETQYF TGTGCCAGCAGCGTAGGGGCTACACAAGAGACCCAGTACTTC
TRBJ2-7 TRBD1 NA TRBV18 CASSLTGALYEQYF TGTGCCAGCTCACTGACAGGGGCCCTTTACGAGCAGTACTTC
TRBJ2-3 NA NA TRBV6-6 CASRGGASTDTQYF TGTGCCAGCAGGGGGGGGGCCAGCACAGATACGCAGTATTTT
TRBJ2-5 NA few TRBV5-4 CASSLREWERAGETQYF TGTGCCAGCAGCTTACGGGAGTGGGAGAGGGCGGGCGAGACCCAGTACTTC
TRBJ2-7 NA once TRBV9 CASSVAGDSIYEQYF TGTGCCAGCAGCGTAGCGGGGGACAGTATCTACGAGCAGTACTTC
TRBJ1-2 NA NA TRBV6-5 CASSYTPGNGYTF TGTGCCAGCAGTTACACCCCAGGGAATGGCTACACCTTC
TRBJ2-7 NA NA TRBV29-1 CSVPRLGESVYEQYF TGCAGCGTTCCGAGGTTAGGCGAGAGCGTATACGAGCAGTACTTC
TRBJ2-7 TRBD2 once TRBV19 CASSMGLAGGPPSYEQYF TGTGCCAGTAGTATGGGACTAGCGGGAGGGCCACCCTCCTACGAGCAGTACTTC
TRBJ2-7 NA NA TRBV2 CASRGRENEQYF TGTGCCAGCAGGGGGCGCGAGAACGAGCAGTACTTC
TRBJ1-1 NA NA TRBV7-8 CASHETLNTEAFF TGTGCCAGCCATGAAACTTTGAACACTGAAGCTTTCTTT
TRBJ2-7 TRBD1 NA TRBV20-1 CSATTGPEQYF TGCAGTGCGACGACAGGGCCTGAGCAGTACTTC
TRBJ2-3 NA NA TRBV28 CASTSEQVVDTQYF TGTGCCAGCACCAGCGAACAGGTGGTGGATACGCAGTATTTT
TRBJ2-7 NA NA TRBV5-4 CASSLREEADEQYF TGTGCCAGCAGCTTGAGGGAGGAGGCAGACGAGCAGTACTTC
TRBJ1-1 NA NA TRBV11-2 CASSRSQTVTEAFF TGTGCCAGCAGCCGTAGTCAGACAGTCACTGAAGCTTTCTTT